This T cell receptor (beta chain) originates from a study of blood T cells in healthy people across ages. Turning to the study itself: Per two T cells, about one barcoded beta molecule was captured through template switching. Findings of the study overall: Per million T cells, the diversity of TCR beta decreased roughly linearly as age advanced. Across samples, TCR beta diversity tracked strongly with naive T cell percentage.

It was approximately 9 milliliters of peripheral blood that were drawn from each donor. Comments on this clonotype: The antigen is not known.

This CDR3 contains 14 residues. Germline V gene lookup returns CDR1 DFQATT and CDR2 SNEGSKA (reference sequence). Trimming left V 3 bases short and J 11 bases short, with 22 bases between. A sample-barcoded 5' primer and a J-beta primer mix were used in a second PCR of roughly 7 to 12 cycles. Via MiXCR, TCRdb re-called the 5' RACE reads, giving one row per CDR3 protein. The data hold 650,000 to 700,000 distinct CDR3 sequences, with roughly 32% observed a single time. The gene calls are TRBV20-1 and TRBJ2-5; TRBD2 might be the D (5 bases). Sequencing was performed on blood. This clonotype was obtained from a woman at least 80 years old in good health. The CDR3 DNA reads TGCAGTGCTAGGGATCGACGGGGTGATAGAGAGCAGTACTTC. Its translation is CSARDRRGDREQYF.